This T cell receptor beta chain emerged from a study of graft-versus-host responses after intestinal transplantation. Study background: Recipients were given multivisceral, liver-intestinal, or isolated intestinal transplants. Following induction with anti-thymocyte globulin, all recipients were given tacrolimus and steroids for two to three years. Study-wide points: Marrow from the recipient contained GvH clones, some of which had appeared first in ileum or blood. Graft-versus-host to host-versus-graft clonal ratios in allografts were high in patients with graft-donor T cell macrochimerism.

Regarding this clone: Its antigen is still unknown.

Sequencing was performed with immunoSEQ multiplex PCR; in TCRdb, only in-frame clones are kept and a portion is missing. The sample has tens of thousands of clones, about 81% seen once; the top ten hold less than 0.5%. The germline V gene encodes CDR1 SGHDN and CDR2 FVKESK. V was clipped by 2 bases and J by 7 bases, with 12 bases between them. The CDR3 covers 13 residues. The sequence was obtained from a human donor who was the organ donor for an intestinal transplant. This rearrangement joins TRBV14 to TRBJ2-7, with D possibly matching TRBD1 (8 bases). The sample here was unstimulated CD4+ T cells sorted from spleen or lymph node cells, taken before transplant. The CDR3 protein is CASSQIQGGEQYF. The DNA for the CDR3 is TGTGCCAGCAGCCAAATACAGGGGGGGGAGCAGTACTTC.